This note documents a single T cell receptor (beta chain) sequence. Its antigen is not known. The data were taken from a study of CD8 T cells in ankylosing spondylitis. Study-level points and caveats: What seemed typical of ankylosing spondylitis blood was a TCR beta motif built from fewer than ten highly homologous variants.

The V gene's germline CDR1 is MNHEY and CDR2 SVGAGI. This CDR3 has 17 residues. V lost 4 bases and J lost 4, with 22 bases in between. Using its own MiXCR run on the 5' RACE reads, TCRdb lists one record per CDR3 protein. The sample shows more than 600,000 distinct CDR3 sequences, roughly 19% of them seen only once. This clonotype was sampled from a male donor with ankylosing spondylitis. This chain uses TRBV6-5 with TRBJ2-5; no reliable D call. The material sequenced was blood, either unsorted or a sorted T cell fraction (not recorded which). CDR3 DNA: TGTGCCAGCAGTTTCTTCCACGATACGGTAGTTGGAGAGACCCAGTACTTC. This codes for CASSFFHDTVVGETQYF.